This TCR beta chain originates from a study of cytomegalovirus exposure and HLA in healthy donors. Study observations and caveats: A previous analysis found most TCR beta V segments productive roughly 87% or roughly 30% of the time. As a later analysis showed, several of the most significant clusters appeared to be linked to common viral pathogens.

Points on this clone: The target antigen is unknown.

Germline V CDR1 and CDR2: SGDLS, YYNGEE. After removal of 2 bases from V and 10 bases from J, the junction contained 20 bases not matched to a gene. This CDR3 contains 18 residues. Use of 60 Vbeta and 13 Jbeta primers characterized the PCR. The data were produced by immunoSEQ multiplex PCR, yet TCRdb's version contains in-frame clones alone and is incomplete. The table shows under 150,000 clones, with around 75% occurring only once. The sample taken for sequencing was PBMCs. The TCR was taken from a woman under 30 in good health and CMV-seronegative. The rearrangement uses TRBV9 and TRBJ2-1, with 8 nucleotides matching TRBD1. The CDR3 bases are TGTGCCAGCAGCGTTCTTTTATTCCCAGGACAGGGCGGGCACGAGCAGTTCTTC. Amino acid sequence: CASSVLLFPGQGGHEQFF.